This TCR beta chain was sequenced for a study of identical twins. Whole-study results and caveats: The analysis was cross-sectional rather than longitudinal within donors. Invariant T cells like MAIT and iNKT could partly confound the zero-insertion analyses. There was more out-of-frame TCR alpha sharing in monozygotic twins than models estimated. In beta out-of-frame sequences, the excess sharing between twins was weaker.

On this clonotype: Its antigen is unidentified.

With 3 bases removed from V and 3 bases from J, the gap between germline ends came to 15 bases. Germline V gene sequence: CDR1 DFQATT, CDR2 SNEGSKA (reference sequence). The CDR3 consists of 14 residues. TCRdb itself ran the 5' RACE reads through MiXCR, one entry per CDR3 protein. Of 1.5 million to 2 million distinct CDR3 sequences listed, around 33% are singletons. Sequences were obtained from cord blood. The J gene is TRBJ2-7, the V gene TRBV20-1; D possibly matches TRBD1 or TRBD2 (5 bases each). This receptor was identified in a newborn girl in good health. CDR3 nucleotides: TGCAGTGCTAGTTGGTGGGACGTACACTACGAGCAGTACTTC. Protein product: CSASWWDVHYEQYF.